A single TCR beta chain is shown here with its context. The target antigen is unknown. The CDR3 sequence is 14 residues long. V shed 6 bases and J 1 base; nucleotides not matched to a gene: 7. Germline V gene lookup returns CDR1 SGHRS and CDR2 YFSETQ. This specimen comes from a study of T cells in Graves' hyperthyroidism and ophthalmopathy. Study-level findings and limits: Peripheral blood also featured most of the thyroid clonotypes expanded above 0.001. Ophthalmopathy cases were set apart from stable hyperthyroidism by a 13 V-J model.

Not enrolled were patients with uncontrolled infection, other autoimmune disease, pregnancy or lactation. TCR beta CDR3 regions were amplified from RNA. Using the HTBI primer set, a first-round RT-PCR was run on the TCR CDR3. TCRdb re-analysed the multiplex PCR reads in MiXCR, keeping a single row per CDR3 protein. This repertoire shows some 300,000 distinct CDR3 sequences, roughly a fifth found once; its top ten account for under 40%. This chain links TRBV5-1 with TRBJ2-7; 7 nucleotides agree with TRBD2. What was sequenced was blood. The TCR originated in a man in his fifties or sixties with Graves' ophthalmopathy. The CDR3 coding sequence is TGCGCCAGCAACCCGATGGGGGGGTCCTACGAGCAGTACTTC. Protein: CASNPMGGSYEQYF.